The TCR beta chain under discussion was sequenced for a study of cytomegalovirus exposure and HLA in healthy donors. Turning to the study itself: From around 180 million T cells, an earlier analysis saw roughly 100 million unique TCR beta sequences. Overall study results and limits: An ancestry cluster, one associated with Asian ancestry, reportedly showed fewer N-insertions than the 666-donor mean in a later analysis. Most TCR beta V segments were productive about 90% or about 30% of the time in an earlier analysis. The dataset shows that most TCR sequences were rare, while some public TCRs occurred in many donors.

Germline V lookup: CDR1 SGHVS, CDR2 FQNEAQ. With 5 bases clipped from V and 5 bases from J, the junction kept 10 bases outside the gene matches. The CDR3 loop spans 15 amino acids. In its sample, this clone was seen once. Its specificity is unknown. The PCR contained 60 Vbeta and 13 Jbeta primers. TCRdb's table, derived via immunoSEQ multiplex PCR, lists solely in-frame clones and lacks some. The data hold 170,000 or so clones, with about three quarters observed a single time. The genes are TRBV7-8 and TRBJ2-5; 8 nucleotides line up with TRBD2. The clonotype was recovered from a man aged 35 to 55 in good health and CMV-seronegative. The sequenced sample was PBMCs. This CDR3 reads CASSLGSGGAETQYF. CDR3 DNA: TGTGCCAGCAGCCTGGGGAGCGGGGGTGCGGAGACCCAGTACTTC.